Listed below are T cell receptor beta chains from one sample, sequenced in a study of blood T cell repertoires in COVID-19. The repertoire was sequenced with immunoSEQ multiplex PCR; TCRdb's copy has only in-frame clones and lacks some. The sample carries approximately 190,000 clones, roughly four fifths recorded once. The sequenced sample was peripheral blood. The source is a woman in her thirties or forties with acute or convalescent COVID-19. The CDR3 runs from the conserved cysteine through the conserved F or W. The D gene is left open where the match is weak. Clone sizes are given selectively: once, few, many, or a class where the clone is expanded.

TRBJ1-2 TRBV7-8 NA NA CASSLDRPRNYGYTF TGTGCCAGCAGCTTGGACAGACCCCGAAACTATGGCTACACCTTC
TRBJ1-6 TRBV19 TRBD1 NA CASSTTGENSPLHF TGTGCCAGTAGTACGACAGGGGAGAATTCACCCCTCCACTTT
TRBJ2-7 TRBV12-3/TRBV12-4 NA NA CASSLAYYEQYF TGTGCCAGCAGTTTAGCGTACTACGAGCAGTACTTC
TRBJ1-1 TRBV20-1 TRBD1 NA CSATDRVKAFF TGCAGTGCAACGGACAGGGTGAAAGCTTTCTTT
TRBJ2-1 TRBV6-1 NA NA CASRPDKAAYNEQFF TGTGCCAGCAGGCCCGACAAAGCCGCCTACAATGAGCAGTTCTTC
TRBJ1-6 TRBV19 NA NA CASDEGSYNSPLHF TGTGCCAGTGACGAGGGCTCCTATAATTCACCCCTCCACTTT
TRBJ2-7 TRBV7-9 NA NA CASSLDAYEWQYF TGTGCCAGCAGCTTAGACGCCTACGAGTGGCAGTACTTC
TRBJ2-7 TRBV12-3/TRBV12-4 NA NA CASSPTGTYEQYF TGTGCCAGCAGTCCTACAGGGACCTACGAGCAGTACTTC
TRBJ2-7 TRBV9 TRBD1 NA CASSVGQGATYEQYF TGTGCCAGCAGCGTGGGACAGGGGGCCACCTACGAGCAGTACTTC
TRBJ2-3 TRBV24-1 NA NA CATSYGEHTDTQYF TGTGCCACCAGTTACGGAGAACACACAGATACGCAGTATTTT
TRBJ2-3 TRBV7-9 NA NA CASSPGGGTDTQYF TGTGCCAGCAGCCCCGGAGGCGGCACAGATACGCAGTATTTT
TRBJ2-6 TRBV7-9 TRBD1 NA CASSSDRGWLSGANVLTF TGTGCCAGCAGCTCTGACAGGGGGTGGCTCTCTGGGGCCAACGTCCTGACTTTC
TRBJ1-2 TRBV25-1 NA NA CASSGDTLYGYTF TGTGCCAGCAGTGGGGACACCCTTTATGGCTACACCTTC
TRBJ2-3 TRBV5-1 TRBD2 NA CASFPTSGGDTQYF TGCGCCAGCTTCCCGACTAGCGGGGGAGATACGCAGTATTTT
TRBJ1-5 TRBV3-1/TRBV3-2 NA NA CASSQDPDFAQPQHF TGTGCCAGCAGCCAAGATCCGGACTTCGCTCAGCCCCAGCATTTT
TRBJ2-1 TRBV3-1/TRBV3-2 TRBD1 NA CASSQDRDRGSNEQFF TGTGCCAGCAGCCAAGATAGAGACAGGGGGTCGAATGAGCAGTTCTTC
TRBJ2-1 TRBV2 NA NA CASSDNNNEQFF TGTGCCAGCAGTGATAATAACAATGAGCAGTTCTTC
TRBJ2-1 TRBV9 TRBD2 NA CASSVGGGLGSYNEQFF TGTGCCAGCAGCGTAGGAGGCGGACTAGGGTCCTACAATGAGCAGTTCTTC
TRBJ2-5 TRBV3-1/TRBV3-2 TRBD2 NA CASSQVLPSGRETQYF TGTGCCAGCAGCCAAGTTTTGCCTAGCGGGAGAGAGACCCAGTACTTC
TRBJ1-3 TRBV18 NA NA CASRAPGSGNTIYF TGTGCCAGCCGCGCCCCGGGCTCTGGAAACACCATATATTTT
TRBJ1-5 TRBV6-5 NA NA CASSYSETAVGRPQHF TGTGCCAGCAGTTACTCGGAGACGGCAGTCGGGAGGCCCCAGCATTTT
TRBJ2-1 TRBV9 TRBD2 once CASSPHPGGTYNEQFF TGTGCCAGCAGCCCCCACCCGGGAGGGACCTACAATGAGCAGTTCTTC
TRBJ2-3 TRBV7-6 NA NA CASSARPGQSTDTQYF TGTGCCAGCAGCGCACGGCCGGGACAAAGCACAGATACGCAGTATTTT
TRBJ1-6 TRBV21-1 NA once CASSKDRQDNSPLHF TGTGCCAGCAGCAAAGATCGGCAGGATAATTCACCCCTCCACTTT
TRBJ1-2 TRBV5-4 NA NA CASSPGLLPGYTF TGTGCCAGCAGCCCGGGACTTCTACCTGGCTACACCTTC
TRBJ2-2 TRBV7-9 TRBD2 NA CASSFAKLAAVLTGELFF TGTGCCAGCAGCTTTGCCAAACTAGCGGCGGTTTTGACCGGGGAGCTGTTTTTT
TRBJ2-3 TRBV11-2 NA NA CASSLEGPTITDTQYF TGTGCCAGCAGCTTAGAGGGCCCGACCATCACAGATACGCAGTATTTT
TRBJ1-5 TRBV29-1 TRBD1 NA CSARDRDNQPQHF TGCAGCGCTCGGGACAGGGACAATCAGCCCCAGCATTTT
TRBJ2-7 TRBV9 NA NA CASSVGLYVGEQYF TGTGCCAGCAGCGTAGGACTCTACGTCGGCGAGCAGTACTTC
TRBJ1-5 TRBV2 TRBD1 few CASRRQGEGQPQHF TGTGCCAGCAGGAGACAGGGTGAGGGTCAGCCCCAGCATTTT
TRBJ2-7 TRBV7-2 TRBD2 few CASSPVSGGIYEQYF TGTGCCAGCAGCCCAGTCAGCGGGGGAATCTACGAGCAGTACTTC
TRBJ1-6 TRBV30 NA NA CAWSPLGPAGSPLHF TGTGCCTGGTCACCTCTGGGTCCCGCGGGATCACCCCTCCACTTT